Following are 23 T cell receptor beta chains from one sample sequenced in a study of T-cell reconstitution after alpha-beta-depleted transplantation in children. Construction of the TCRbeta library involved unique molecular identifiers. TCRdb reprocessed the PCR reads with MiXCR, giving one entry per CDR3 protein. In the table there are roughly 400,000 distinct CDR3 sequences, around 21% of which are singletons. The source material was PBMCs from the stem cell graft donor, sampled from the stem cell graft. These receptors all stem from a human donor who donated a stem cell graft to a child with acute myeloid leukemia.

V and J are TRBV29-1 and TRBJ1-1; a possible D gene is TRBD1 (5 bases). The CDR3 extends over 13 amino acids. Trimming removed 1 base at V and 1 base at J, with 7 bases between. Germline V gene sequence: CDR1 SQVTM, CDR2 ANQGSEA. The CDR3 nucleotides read TGCAGCGTTGAAGGAGGGACGAACACTGAAGCTTTCTTT. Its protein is CSVEGGTNTEAFF.

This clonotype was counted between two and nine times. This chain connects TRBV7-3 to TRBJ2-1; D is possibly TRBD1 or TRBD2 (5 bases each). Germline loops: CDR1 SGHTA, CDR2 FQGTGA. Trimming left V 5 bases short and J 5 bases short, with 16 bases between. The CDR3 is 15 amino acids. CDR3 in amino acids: CASSQILGRNNEQFF. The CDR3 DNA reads TGTGCCAGCAGCCAAATATTGGGACGGAACAATGAGCAGTTCTTC.

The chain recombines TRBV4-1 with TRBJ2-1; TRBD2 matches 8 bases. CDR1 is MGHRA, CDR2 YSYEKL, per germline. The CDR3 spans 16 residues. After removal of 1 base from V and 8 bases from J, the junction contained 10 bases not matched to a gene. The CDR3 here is CASSQVGLEELYEQFF. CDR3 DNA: TGCGCCAGCAGCCAAGTGGGACTAGAAGAGCTCTATGAGCAGTTCTTC.

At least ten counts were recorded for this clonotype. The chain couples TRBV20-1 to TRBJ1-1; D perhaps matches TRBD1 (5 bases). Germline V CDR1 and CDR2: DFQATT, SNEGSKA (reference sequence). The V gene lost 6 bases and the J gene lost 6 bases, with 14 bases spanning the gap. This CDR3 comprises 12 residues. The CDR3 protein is CSARQGGSEAFF. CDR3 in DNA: TGCAGTGCCCGCCAGGGTGGTTCTGAAGCTTTCTTT.

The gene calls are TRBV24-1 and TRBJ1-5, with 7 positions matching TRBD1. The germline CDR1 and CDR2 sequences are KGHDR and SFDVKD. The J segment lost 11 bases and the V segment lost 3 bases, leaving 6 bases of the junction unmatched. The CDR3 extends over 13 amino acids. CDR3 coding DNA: TGTGCCACCAGTGATGGGCAGGGGGGAACCCAGCATTTT. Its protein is CATSDGQGGTQHF.

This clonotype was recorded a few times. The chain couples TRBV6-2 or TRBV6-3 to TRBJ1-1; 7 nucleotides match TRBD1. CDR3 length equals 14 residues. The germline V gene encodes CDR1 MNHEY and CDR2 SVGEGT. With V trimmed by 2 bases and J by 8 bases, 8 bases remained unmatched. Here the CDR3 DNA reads TGTGCCAGCAGTTACCGTCGGGACAGCGCCGAAGCTTTCTTT. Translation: CASSYRRDSAEAFF.

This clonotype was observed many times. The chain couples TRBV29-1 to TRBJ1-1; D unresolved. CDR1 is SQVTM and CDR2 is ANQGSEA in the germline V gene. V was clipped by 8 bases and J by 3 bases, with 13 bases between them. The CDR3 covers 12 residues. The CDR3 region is CSSRTWDTEAFF. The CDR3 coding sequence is TGCAGCTCGCGAACCTGGGACACTGAAGCTTTCTTT. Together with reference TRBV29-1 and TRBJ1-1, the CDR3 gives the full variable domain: SAVISQKPSRDICQRGTSLTIQCQVDSQVTMMFWYRQQPGQSLTLIATANQGSEATYESGFVIDKFPISRPNLTFSTLTVSNMSPEDSSIYLCSSRTWDTEAFFGQGTRLTVV.

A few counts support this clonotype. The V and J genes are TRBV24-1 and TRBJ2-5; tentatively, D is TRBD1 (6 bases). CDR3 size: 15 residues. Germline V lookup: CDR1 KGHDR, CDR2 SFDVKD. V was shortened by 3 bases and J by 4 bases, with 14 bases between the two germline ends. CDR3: CATSDPTGYPETQYF. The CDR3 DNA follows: TGTGCCACCAGTGATCCTACAGGGTATCCAGAGACCCAGTACTTC.

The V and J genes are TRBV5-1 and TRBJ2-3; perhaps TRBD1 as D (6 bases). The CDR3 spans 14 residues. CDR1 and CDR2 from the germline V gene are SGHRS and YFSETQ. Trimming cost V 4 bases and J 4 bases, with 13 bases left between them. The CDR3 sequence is CASSNPTGSDTQYF. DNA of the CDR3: TGCGCCAGCAGCAACCCTACAGGGTCAGATACGCAGTATTTT. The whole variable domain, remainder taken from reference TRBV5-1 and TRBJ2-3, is KAGVTQTPRYLIKTRGQQVTLSCSPISGHRSVSWYQQTPGQGLQFLFEYFSETQRNKGNFPGRFSGRQFSNSRSEMNVSTLELGDSALYLCASSNPTGSDTQYFGPGTRLTVL.

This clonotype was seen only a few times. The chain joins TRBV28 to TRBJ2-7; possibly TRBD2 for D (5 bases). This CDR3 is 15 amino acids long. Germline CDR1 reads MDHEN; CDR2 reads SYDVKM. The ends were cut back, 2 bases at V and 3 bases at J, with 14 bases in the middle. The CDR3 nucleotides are TGTGCCAGCAGTTTACCAGCGGTAACGGGCTACGAGCAGTACTTC. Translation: CASSLPAVTGYEQYF.

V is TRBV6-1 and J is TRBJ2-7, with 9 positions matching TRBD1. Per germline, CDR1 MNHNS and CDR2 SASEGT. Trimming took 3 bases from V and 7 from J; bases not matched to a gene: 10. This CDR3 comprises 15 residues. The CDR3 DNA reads TGTGCCAGCAGTGAGCGGGACAGGGCTTTGGGGGAGCAGTACTTC. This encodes CASSERDRALGEQYF.

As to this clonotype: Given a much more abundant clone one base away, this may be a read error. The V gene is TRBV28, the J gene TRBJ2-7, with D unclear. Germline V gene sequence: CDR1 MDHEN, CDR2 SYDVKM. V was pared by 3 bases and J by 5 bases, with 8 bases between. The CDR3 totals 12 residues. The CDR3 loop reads CASSFWSHEQYF. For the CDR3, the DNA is TGTGCCAGCAGTTTTTGGTCCCACGAGCAGTACTTC. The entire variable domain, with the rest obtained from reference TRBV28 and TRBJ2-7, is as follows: DVKVTQSSRYLVKRTGEKVFLECVQDMDHENMFWYRQDPGLGLRLIYFSYDVKMKEKGDIPEGYSVSREKKERFSLILESASTNQTSMYLCASSFWSHEQYFGPGTRLTVT.

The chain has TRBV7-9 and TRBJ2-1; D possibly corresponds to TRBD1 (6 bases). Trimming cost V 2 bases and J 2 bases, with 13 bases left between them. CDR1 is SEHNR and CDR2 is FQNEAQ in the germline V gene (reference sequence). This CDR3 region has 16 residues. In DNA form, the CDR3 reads TGTGCCAGCAGCTTATTTGTGGCAGGGGCCTACAATGAGCAGTTCTTC. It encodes CASSLFVAGAYNEQFF.

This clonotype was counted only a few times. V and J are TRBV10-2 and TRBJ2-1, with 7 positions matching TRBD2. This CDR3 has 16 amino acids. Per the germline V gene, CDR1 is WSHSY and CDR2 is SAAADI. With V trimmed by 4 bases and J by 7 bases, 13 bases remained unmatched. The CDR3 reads CASSGSWDYSGNEQFF. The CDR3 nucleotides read TGCGCCAGCAGTGGTTCCTGGGACTACTCAGGGAATGAGCAGTTCTTC.

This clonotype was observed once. The CDR3 loop is CATSELTVGALTDTQYF. For the CDR3, the DNA is TGTGCCACCAGTGAGCTGACAGTAGGGGCTCTCACAGATACGCAGTATTTT. V usage is TRBV24-1 and J usage is TRBJ2-3; TRBD1 might be the D (5 bases). CDR1 is KGHDR, CDR2 SFDVKD, per germline. This CDR3 contains 17 residues. Trimming cost V 4 bases and J 2 bases, with 18 bases left between them.

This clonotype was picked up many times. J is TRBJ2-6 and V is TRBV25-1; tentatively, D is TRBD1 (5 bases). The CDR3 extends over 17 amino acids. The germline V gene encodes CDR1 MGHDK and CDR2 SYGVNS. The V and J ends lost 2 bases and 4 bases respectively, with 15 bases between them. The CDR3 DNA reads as TGTGCCAGCAGTGAAACCCATACAGGTCCAGGGGCCAACGTCCTGACTTTC. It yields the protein CASSETHTGPGANVLTF. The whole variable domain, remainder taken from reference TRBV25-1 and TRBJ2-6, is EADIYQTPRYLVIGTGKKITLECSQTMGHDKMYWYQQDPGMELHLIHYSYGVNSTEKGDLSSESTVSRIRTEHFPLTLESARPSHTSQYLCASSETHTGPGANVLTFGAGSRLTVL.

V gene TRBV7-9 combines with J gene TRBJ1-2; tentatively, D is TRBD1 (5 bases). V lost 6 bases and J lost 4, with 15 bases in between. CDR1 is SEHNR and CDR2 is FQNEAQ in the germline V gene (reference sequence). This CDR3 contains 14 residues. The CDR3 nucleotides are TGTGCCAGCAGTCGGGGGTCTTTGGGCTATGGCTACACCTTC. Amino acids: CASSRGSLGYGYTF. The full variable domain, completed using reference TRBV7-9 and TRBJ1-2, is DTGVSQNPRHKITKRGQNVTFRCDPISEHNRLYWYRQTLGQGPEFLTYFQNEAQLEKSRLLSDRFSAERPKGSFSTLEIQRTEQGDSAMYLCASSRGSLGYGYTFGSGTRLTVV.

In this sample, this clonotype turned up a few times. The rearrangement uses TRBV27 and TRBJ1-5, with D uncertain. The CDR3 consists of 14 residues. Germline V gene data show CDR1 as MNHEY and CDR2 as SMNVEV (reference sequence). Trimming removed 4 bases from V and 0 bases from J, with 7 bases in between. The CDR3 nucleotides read TGTGCCAGCAGTTGGTCCGGTAGCAATCAGCCCCAGCATTTT. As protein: CASSWSGSNQPQHF.

The CDR3 DNA follows: TGCAGCGCCTCGACAGGGAAAGAGACCCAGTACTTC. Translating it yields CSASTGKETQYF. The V gene is TRBV29-1, the J gene TRBJ2-5; 7 bases agree with TRBD1. CDR1 and CDR2 from the germline V gene are SQVTM and ANQGSEA. There are 12 residues in the CDR3. Trimming cost V 7 bases and J 3 bases; bases outside gene matches: 5.

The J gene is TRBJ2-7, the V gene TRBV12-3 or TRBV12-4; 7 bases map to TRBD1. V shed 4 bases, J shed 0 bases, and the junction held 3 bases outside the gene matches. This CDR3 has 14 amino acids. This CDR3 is CASSSTGDSYEQYF. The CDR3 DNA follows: TGTGCCAGCAGTTCAACAGGGGACTCCTACGAGCAGTACTTC.

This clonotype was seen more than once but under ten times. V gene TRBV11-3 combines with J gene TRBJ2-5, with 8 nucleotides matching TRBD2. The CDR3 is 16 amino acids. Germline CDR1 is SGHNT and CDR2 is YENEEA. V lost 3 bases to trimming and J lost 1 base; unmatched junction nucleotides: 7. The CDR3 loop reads CASSFSSGAFQETQYF. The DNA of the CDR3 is TGTGCCAGCAGCTTTAGTAGCGGGGCCTTCCAAGAGACCCAGTACTTC.

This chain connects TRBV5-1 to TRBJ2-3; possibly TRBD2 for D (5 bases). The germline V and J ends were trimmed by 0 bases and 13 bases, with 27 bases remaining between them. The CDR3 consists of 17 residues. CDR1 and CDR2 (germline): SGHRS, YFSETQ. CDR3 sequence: CASSLGGRLTSIVGEYF. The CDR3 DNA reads TGCGCCAGCAGCTTGGGTGGCAGGCTGACATCAATCGTCGGGGAGTATTTT.

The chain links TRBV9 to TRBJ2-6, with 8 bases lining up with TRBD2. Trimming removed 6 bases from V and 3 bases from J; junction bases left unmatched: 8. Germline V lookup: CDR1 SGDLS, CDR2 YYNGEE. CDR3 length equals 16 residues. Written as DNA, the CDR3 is TGTGCCAGCACACCCCCAGCGGGAGTTGGGGCCAACGTCCTGACTTTC. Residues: CASTPPAGVGANVLTF.